The next 14 T cell receptor beta chains were all read from a single sample in a study of tumor and adjacent non-tumor tissue in lung cancer (dated by TCRdb to the late 2010s). The library came from multiplex PCR. The instrument was an Illumina HiSeq 2500. Following protocols modified from ARM-PCR, the researchers constructed TCRbeta libraries through three rounds of nested PCR with primers (Table S4). The raw public reads went through TCRdb reprocessing: fastp at Q25, MiXCR clone calling, in-frame beta chains kept. Rows are unified per CDR3 protein, each entry keeping the most common DNA and genes. This sample is represented by some 95,000 distinct CDR3 sequences; 80% of them were singletons. The ten largest clones add up to 30% of the sample. RNA was isolated from bulk unsorted tissue, and RNA quality was assessed with a NanoDrop ND-1000 and an Agilent 2100. For the normal lung samples, distant non-tumor tissue was collected more than 3 cm away from the tumor edge.

The sample comprised distant non-tumor lung tissue. These receptors were taken from a man aged 55 to 70 with small cell lung cancer.

This clonotype was counted a few times. Given a much more abundant clone one base away, this may be a read error. The V gene is TRBV20-1, the J gene TRBJ2-7, with unresolved D. V was pared by 7 bases and J by 2 bases, with 9 bases between. The CDR3 spans 11 residues. Germline CDR1 DFQATT, CDR2 SNEGSKA (reference sequence). Here the CDR3 DNA reads TGCAGTGTCACGATAGCCTACGAGCAGTACTTC. Amino acids: CSVTIAYEQYF.

This chain links TRBV12-3 or TRBV12-4 with TRBJ2-3, with D unresolved. The CDR3 length is 14 residues. Trimming stripped 5 bases from V and 6 bases from J, with 15 bases between. The CDR3 protein is CASSTPLPSDTQYF. CDR3 nucleotides: TGTGCCAGCAGTACACCACTCCCCTCTGATACGCAGTATTTT.

Details on this clonotype: The junction departs from the called germline gene at one end, perhaps through a read error. The rearrangement links TRBV29-1 to TRBJ1-1; D remains unclear. CDR3 length: 12 residues. CDR1 and CDR2 (germline): SQVTM, ANQGSEA. The CDR3 DNA is TGCAGCGGACATACAGTGAATACTGGAGCTTTCTTT. Protein product: CSGHTVNTGAFF.

As regards this clonotype: A junction end diverges from the germline sequence, so it may reflect a read error. This chain links TRBV6-1 with TRBJ1-1; weak D call: TRBD1 (6 bases). Germline-derived CDR1 and CDR2 are MNHNS and SASEGT. The CDR3 runs to 17 residues. The CDR3 reads CTSSSRQEGGRDTEAFF. The CDR3 DNA follows: TGTACCAGCAGCTCCCGCCAAGAGGGGGGACGTGACACTGAAGCTTTCTTT.

With respect to this clonotype: The junction departs from germline at one end; a sequencing error may be responsible. The gene calls are TRBV11-2 and TRBJ2-2; tentative D call: TRBD1 (6 bases). The germline V gene has CDR1 SGHAT and CDR2 FQNNGV. This CDR3 is 16 amino acids long. Here the CDR3 reads CASSLRTEGLTGKLFF. The CDR3, as DNA: TGTGCCAGCAGCCTACGGACAGAGGGTCTGACCGGGAAGCTGTTTTTT.

A remark on this clonotype: Since no conserved phenylalanine or tryptophan closes the CDR3, a read error is the likely cause. Because the CDR3's place on the DNA is in doubt, the DNA is left out and the CDR3 is given as listed by TCRdb. The chain couples TRBV12-3 or TRBV12-4 to TRBJ2-1; TRBD1, as called in the table, went unchecked against the DNA. With termini counted, the CDR3 has 14 amino acids. CDR3 protein: CARSSGTEHNEQFL.

This clonotype was detected only once. Compared with germline, one end of the junction differs, possibly owing to a read error. The chain is built from TRBV5-4 and TRBJ2-3, with 10 bases aligning to TRBD1. The germline gives CDR1 SGHNT, CDR2 YYREEE (reference sequence). This CDR3 region has 16 residues. The CDR3 coding sequence is TGTGACAGCAGTACTCGGACAGGGGGTGCGGCAGATACGCAATATTTT. This encodes CDSSTRTGGAADTQYF.

Regarding this clonotype: The junction departs from germline at one end; a sequencing error may be responsible. The chain recombines TRBV29-1 with TRBJ2-7; 9 bases are a match to TRBD1. The CDR3 runs to 13 residues. Germline values: CDR1 SQVTM, CDR2 ANQGSEA. In nucleotides, the CDR3 is TGTAGCCCGAGGGACAGGGTCTCTTACGAGCAGTACTTC. It yields the protein CSPRDRVSYEQYF.

This chain uses TRBV6-5 with TRBJ1-2, with TRBD1 as a possible D gene (5 bases). With 0 bases removed from V and 3 bases from J, the gap between germline ends came to 14 bases. Germline V gives CDR1 MNHEY, CDR2 SVGAGI. The CDR3 is 16 residues long. The CDR3 spells CASSYSVGVKDYGYTF. Here the CDR3 DNA reads TGTGCCAGCAGTTACTCAGTAGGGGTTAAGGACTATGGCTACACCTTC.

In the case of this clonotype: This CDR3 fails to terminate in the conserved phenylalanine or tryptophan, so it likely reflects a read error. The chain couples TRBV10-3 to TRBJ1-1, with D perhaps TRBD1 (6 bases). V was cut by 8 bases and J by 8 bases, with 18 bases left in between. The CDR3 has 13 amino acids. Germline loops: CDR1 ENHRY, CDR2 SYGVKD. Here the CDR3 DNA reads TGTGCCATCCGGGGGATGGACAGCGACGAAGCTTTCATT. Translating gives CAIRGMDSDEAFI.

The J gene is TRBJ2-3, the V gene TRBV12-3 or TRBV12-4; possibly TRBD2 for D (6 bases). V lost 6 bases and J 9 bases, leaving 19 bases between the germline ends. There are 14 residues in the CDR3. The CDR3 nucleotides read TGTGCCAGCAGCTACTGCCACCCGACTAGAACGCAGTATTTT. This sequence encodes CASSYCHPTRTQYF.

This clonotype was seen just once. The conserved phenylalanine or tryptophan is not found at the CDR3 terminus, so this likely reflects a read error. V and J are TRBV11-2 and TRBJ2-2; D unresolved. V lost 9 bases and J 1 base, leaving 12 bases between the germline ends. From germline, CDR1 is SGHAT and CDR2 FQNNGV. The CDR3 extends over 14 amino acids. The CDR3 DNA sequence: TGTGCCAGTAGTGGTACCGGGAACACCGGGGAGCTGTTTCTT. This gives the protein CASSGTGNTGELFL.

The V call is TRBV28, the J call TRBJ1-3, with unresolved D. This CDR3 has 15 amino acids. Germline CDR1 is MDHEN and CDR2 is SYDVKM. V was cut by 5 bases and J by 6 bases, with 17 bases left in between. The CDR3 DNA follows: TGTGCCAGCAGTAGCCCGAGGAGGGCAGAAAACACCATATATTTT. Protein product: CASSSPRRAENTIYF.

With respect to this clonotype: A much larger clonotype is one base distant, so this may be a read error. The chain joins TRBV30 to TRBJ1-6; D gene ambiguous. The V gene's germline CDR1 is GTSNPN and CDR2 SVGIG (reference sequence). The CDR3 loop spans 14 amino acids. Here the CDR3 reads CAWSRFYDNSHLHF. The DNA of the CDR3 is TGTGCCTGGAGTCGGTTTTACGATAATTCACACCTCCACTTT.